The T cell receptor (beta chain) under discussion was sequenced for a study of identical twins. This clonotype was detected many times. TCRdb redid the calling of the 5' RACE reads with MiXCR, one entry per CDR3 protein. This table holds around 280,000 distinct CDR3 sequences, about 8.3% found once. V trimming: 1 base; J trimming: 0 bases; junction bases outside the gene matches: 2. The CDR3 loop spans 16 amino acids. Germline V CDR1 and CDR2: SGHNT, YYREEE (reference sequence). These same data were also listed under a study on yellow fever vaccine responses in identical twins.

The TCR sequence derives from a woman younger than 35 in good health. This rearrangement joins TRBV5-4 to TRBJ2-1; 9 nucleotides align to TRBD2. Sample: memory (CD45RO+) T cells sorted from blood. The CDR3 is CASSLQRGVSYNEQFF. The CDR3 DNA sequence: TGTGCCAGCAGCTTGCAGCGGGGGGTCTCCTACAATGAGCAGTTCTTC. Complete variable domain (other parts from reference TRBV5-4 and TRBJ2-1): ETGVTQSPTHLIKTRGQQVTLRCSSQSGHNTVSWYQQALGQGPQFIFQYYREEENGRGNFPPRFSGLQFPNYSSELNVNALELDDSALYLCASSLQRGVSYNEQFFGPGTRLTVL.